This T cell receptor beta chain was found in a study of blood T cells in healthy people across ages. Germline CDR1 SGHTA, CDR2 FQGNSA. The ends were cut back, 5 bases at V and 5 bases at J, with 15 bases in the middle. The CDR3 is 15 residues long. The donors, all healthy, were Caucasians living in Russia, aged about 6 to 100. A second roughly 6 to 12 cycle PCR used barcoded and J-beta primers. All samples yielded 3 million or more CDR3-containing paired-end reads. TCRdb itself ran the 5' RACE reads through MiXCR, one entry per CDR3 protein. The sample has about a million distinct CDR3 sequences; about 53% are singletons. Whole-study findings and limits: In these data, TCR beta diversity tracked strongly with naive T cell percentage.

A word on this clonotype: No antigen is known for it.

This TCR was recovered from a woman aged 55-70 years in good health. Specimen: blood. V is TRBV7-2 and J is TRBJ1-4, with D possibly matching TRBD1 (5 bases). CDR3 coding DNA: TGTGCCAGCAGCCTACTCGGGGGAAAAAATGAAAAACTGTTTTTT. It encodes CASSLLGGKNEKLFF.